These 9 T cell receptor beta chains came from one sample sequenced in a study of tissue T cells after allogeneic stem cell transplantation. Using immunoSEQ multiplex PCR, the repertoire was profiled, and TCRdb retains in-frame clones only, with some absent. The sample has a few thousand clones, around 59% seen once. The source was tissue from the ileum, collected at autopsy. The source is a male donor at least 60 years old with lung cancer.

DNA for the CDR3: TGTGCCAGCTCACCGTCCCGGGGAATGGATCAGCCCCAGCATTTT. This codes for CASSPSRGMDQPQHF. The chain recombines TRBV18 with TRBJ1-5; D is unclear. V lost 3 bases to trimming and J lost 5 bases, with 14 bases between them. Germline V gene sequence: CDR1 KGHSH, CDR2 LQKENI. There are 15 residues in the CDR3.

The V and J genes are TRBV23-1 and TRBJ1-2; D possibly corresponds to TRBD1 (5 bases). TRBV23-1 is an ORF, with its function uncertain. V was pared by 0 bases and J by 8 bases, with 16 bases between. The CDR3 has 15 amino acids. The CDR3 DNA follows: TGCGCCAGCAGTCAATCTGTCAGGGACTCGGGGGGCTACACCTTC. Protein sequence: CASSQSVRDSGGYTF.

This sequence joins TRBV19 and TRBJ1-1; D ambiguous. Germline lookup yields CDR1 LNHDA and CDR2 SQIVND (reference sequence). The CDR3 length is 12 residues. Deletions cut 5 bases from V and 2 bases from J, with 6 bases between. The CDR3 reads CASSPLNTEAFF. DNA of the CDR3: TGTGCCAGTAGTCCCTTAAACACTGAAGCTTTCTTT.

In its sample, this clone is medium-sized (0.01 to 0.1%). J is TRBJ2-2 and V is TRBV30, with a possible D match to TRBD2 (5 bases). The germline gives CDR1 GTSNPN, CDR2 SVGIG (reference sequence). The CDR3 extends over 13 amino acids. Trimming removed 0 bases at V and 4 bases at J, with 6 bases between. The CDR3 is CAWSVRGTGELFF. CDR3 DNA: TGTGCCTGGAGTGTACGGGGCACCGGGGAGCTGTTTTTT.

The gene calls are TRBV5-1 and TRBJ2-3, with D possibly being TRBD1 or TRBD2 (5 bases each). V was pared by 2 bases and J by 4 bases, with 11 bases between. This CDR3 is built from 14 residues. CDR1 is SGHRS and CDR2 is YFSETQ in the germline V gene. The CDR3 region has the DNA TGCGCCAGCAGCTTTGGGGACCGGGCAGATACGCAGTATTTT. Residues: CASSFGDRADTQYF.

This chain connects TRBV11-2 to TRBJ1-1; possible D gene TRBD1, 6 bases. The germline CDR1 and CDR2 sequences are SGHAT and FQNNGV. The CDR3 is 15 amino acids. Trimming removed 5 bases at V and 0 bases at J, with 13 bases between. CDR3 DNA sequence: TGTGCCAGCAGCACCTTCCAGGGGATGAACACTGAAGCTTTCTTT. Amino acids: CASSTFQGMNTEAFF.

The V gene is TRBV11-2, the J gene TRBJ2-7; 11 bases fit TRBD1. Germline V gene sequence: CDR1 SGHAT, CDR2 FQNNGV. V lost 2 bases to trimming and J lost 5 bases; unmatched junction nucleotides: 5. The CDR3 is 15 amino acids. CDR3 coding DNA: TGTGCCAGCAGCTTATGGGACAGGGGGAATCACGAGCAGTACTTC. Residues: CASSLWDRGNHEQYF.

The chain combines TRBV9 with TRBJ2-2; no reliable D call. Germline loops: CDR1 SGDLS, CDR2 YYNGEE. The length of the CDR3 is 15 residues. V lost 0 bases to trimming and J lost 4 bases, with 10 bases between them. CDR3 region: CASSVATERTGELFF. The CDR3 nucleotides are TGTGCCAGCAGCGTAGCAACAGAACGCACCGGGGAGCTGTTTTTT.

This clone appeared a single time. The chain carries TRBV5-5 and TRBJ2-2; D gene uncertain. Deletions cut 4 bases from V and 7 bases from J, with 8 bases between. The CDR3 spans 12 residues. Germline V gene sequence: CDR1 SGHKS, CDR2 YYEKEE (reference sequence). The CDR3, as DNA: TGTGCCAGCAGCCCCGGGTACGGGGAGCTGTTTTTT. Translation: CASSPGYGELFF.